The entry below describes one TCR beta chain. This clonotype was seen more than once but under ten times. Its antigen remains unidentified. Base-call qualities are not available, and no considerably larger clone is one nucleotide away. Genomic DNA extracted from peripheral blood, rather than sorted cells or RNA, was used as the source for amplification of TCR beta rearrangements. Rearranged TRB sequences spanning V, D and J segments were amplified in a multiplex touch-down PCR with a mixed TRB-A/B primer pool. Illumina adapters and sample indices were attached to the amplicons through two consecutive PCR reactions run with Phusion HS II polymerase. After gel purification with the NucleoSpin Gel and PCR Clean-up kit, the amplicons were checked using Qubit and an Agilent 2100 Bioanalyzer. Sequencing of the libraries was done on an Illumina MiSeq with paired-end, single-indexed 600-cycle runs. Processing in the source paper ran as follows. Processing of the TRB sequences was carried out with MiXCR versions 2.12 and 3.0.5. A clone was defined as each unique CDR3 nucleotide sequence, and only productive sequences supported by at least two reads were kept. Repertoire metrics included Shannon diversity, evenness, clonality (one minus evenness), and alpha-parameterized diversity profiles from alpha 0 to 5. The IGoR algorithm was used to calculate generation probabilities for clones in the paired samples taken before and after chemotherapy. TCRdb trimmed the raw reads at Q25, called clones with MiXCR and kept productive beta chains. Rows with a matching CDR3 protein are joined into one entry that keeps the most common DNA and genes. These V and J calls rely on TCRdb rather than the paper's analysis. The sample table records roughly 3,500 distinct CDR3 sequences; 20% to 25% of these occur just once. The ten largest clones capture around 12% of the sample.

Its CDR3 holds 16 amino acids, cysteine through phenylalanine. The only DNA kept is the CDR3, 48 bases in frame from the first base. The germline V gene gives CDR1 as SGHDN and CDR2 as FVKESK. V sheds 0 bases and J sheds 5 bases, leaving 14 bases between their ends. This sample stems from a study of T cell repertoires in aging, cancer and after chemotherapy (dated by TCRdb to the late 2010s). Describing the broader study: Six donor age groups were covered, ranging from 30 or younger up to 70 or older, and each group contained at least three individuals. In the solid tumor group, paired pre- and post-chemotherapy samples were obtained from brain tumor (glioblastoma) patients receiving temozolomide-based therapy. The full dataset contained 7 million to 9.5 million TCR reads. Peripheral blood TCR beta repertoires from healthy donors and cancer patients were profiled to examine immunoaging and T cell reconstitution after chemotherapy. The cohort comprised 200 to 250 cancer patients, 94 with hematological and fewer than 140 with solid cancers, plus 95 healthy donors as a reference group. Paper-wide results and their limitations: An increase in median generation probability over the chemotherapy interval was observed in both cancer cohorts, suggesting that the repertoire was reconstituted through rebound thymic output. Declining TCR diversity with age in healthy donors was mainly explained by loss of richness; in cancer patients, loss of evenness also contributed. According to the authors, the repertoire data do not permit conclusions about immunological memory after chemotherapy. Untreated patients with hematological or solid cancers showed significantly lower blood TCR diversity and higher clonality than age-matched healthy donors.

The chain couples TRBV14 to TRBJ1-3, and the D gene may be TRBD1, 6 bases matching. Sequencing was performed on blood. This receptor was obtained from a human donor with a solid tumor. The base sequence is TGTGCCAGCAGCCAAGAAGGGACAAGCTTGAGAAACACCATATATTTT. The resulting protein is CASSQEGTSLRNTIYF.